The 2 T cell receptor beta chains below all came from one sample that was sequenced in a study of technical replicates of blood from a few donors. The protocol was immunoSEQ multiplex PCR, while the TCRdb copy is restricted to in-frame clones and leaves out a portion. Of about 15,000 clones in the sample, around nine tenths are singletons; the top ten hold 11%. The sequencing sample was made of PBMCs. These receptors were collected from a human donor in good health.

This clone was recorded only once. The chain combines TRBV7-7 with TRBJ2-1; 8 nucleotides agree with TRBD2. J gave up 10 bases and V 0 bases, and 5 bases lay outside the gene matches. Germline CDR1 SSHAT, CDR2 FNYEAQ (reference sequence). The CDR3 spans 14 residues. CDR3 protein: CASSLAPAGVEQFF. CDR3 nucleotides: TGTGCCAGCAGCTTAGCCCCAGCGGGAGTCGAGCAGTTCTTC.

The V and J genes are TRBV28 and TRBJ2-7, with D possibly TRBD2 on 5 matching bases. V was cut by 7 bases and J by 2 bases, with 18 bases left in between. Looked up from germline, CDR1 is MDHEN and CDR2 is SYDVKM. The CDR3 consists of 15 residues. The CDR3 sequence is CASKVGGPLTYEQYF. The CDR3 DNA follows: TGTGCCAGCAAAGTAGGAGGCCCTTTGACCTACGAGCAGTACTTC. Supplemented by reference TRBV28 and TRBJ2-7, the full variable domain reads DVKVTQSSRYLVKRTGEKVFLECVQDMDHENMFWYRQDPGLGLRLIYFSYDVKMKEKGDIPEGYSVSREKKERFSLILESASTNQTSMYLCASKVGGPLTYEQYFGPGTRLTVT.